These 4 T cell receptor beta chains share one sample of origin, sequenced in a study of blood T cell repertoires in COVID-19. Using immunoSEQ multiplex PCR, the repertoire was profiled, and TCRdb retains in-frame clones only, with some absent. The profile shows under 250,000 clones, roughly 88% of them singletons. Source material: peripheral blood. These receptors originate from an elderly man with acute or convalescent COVID-19.

CDR3 region: CASSLKSGGGTEAFF. The CDR3 DNA is TGTGCCAGCAGCTTAAAGTCCGGGGGAGGGACTGAAGCTTTCTTT. The chain uses TRBV7-2 and TRBJ1-1, with D tentatively TRBD1 (5 bases). Germline lookup yields CDR1 SGHTA and CDR2 FQGNSA. This CDR3 contains 15 residues. V lost 2 bases and J lost 5, with 15 bases in between. The whole variable domain, remainder taken from reference TRBV7-2 and TRBJ1-1, is GAGVSQSPSNKVTEKGKDVELRCDPISGHTALYWYRQSLGQGLEFLIYFQGNSAPDKSGLPSDRFSAERTGGSVSTLTIQRTQQEDSAVYLCASSLKSGGGTEAFFGQGTRLTVV.

The chain combines TRBV11-2 with TRBJ2-2, with 7 bases aligning to TRBD2. The CDR3 length is 15 residues. Germline V gene lookup returns CDR1 SGHAT and CDR2 FQNNGV. The junction had 0 bases not matched to a gene; V was cut back by 2 bases and J by 0 bases. CDR3 residues: CASSLRGANTGELFF. The CDR3 DNA reads TGTGCCAGCAGCTTACGGGGGGCGAACACCGGGGAGCTGTTTTTT.

DNA for the CDR3: TGTGCCAGCAGTGAACAACCGAGGATGAGTTCCTACAATGAGCAGTTCTTC. Amino acid sequence: CASSEQPRMSSYNEQFF. The V gene is TRBV6-1, the J gene TRBJ2-1; D is undetermined. The germline CDR1 and CDR2 sequences are MNHNS and SASEGT. The V gene lost 2 bases and the J gene lost 1 base, with 15 bases spanning the gap. This CDR3 has 17 amino acids.

The chain is built from TRBV7-6 and TRBJ1-1, with a weak D call TRBD1 (6 bases). V lost 4 bases, J lost 5 bases, and 11 bases lay in between. The germline V gene has CDR1 SGHVS and CDR2 FNYEAQ. This CDR3 comprises 13 residues. The CDR3 bases are TGTGCCAGCAGCTCCCCAGGGGTGACTGAAGCTTTCTTT. This encodes CASSSPGVTEAFF.